The 15 T cell receptor beta chains listed next were all sequenced from one sample in a study of blood T cell repertoires in COVID-19. The table came from immunoSEQ multiplex PCR; TCRdb's copy has only in-frame clones and leaves some out. Here the sample spans fewer than 300,000 clones, over 75% being singletons. The sequenced sample consisted of PBMCs or T cells enriched from blood (not recorded which). The origin of the receptors is a woman between 25 and 40 years old who had recovered from COVID-19.

This CDR3 reads CASSPTLAKNIQYF. The CDR3 DNA reads as TGTGCCAGCAGCCCCACTCTTGCCAAAAACATTCAGTACTTC. The chain uses TRBV7-2 and TRBJ2-4; the D is unclear. V lost 5 bases and J 1 base, leaving 9 bases between the germline ends. The CDR3 consists of 14 residues. Germline V gene data show CDR1 as SGHTA and CDR2 as FQGNSA. Filled out from reference TRBV7-2 and TRBJ2-4, the complete variable domain reads GAGVSQSPSNKVTEKGKDVELRCDPISGHTALYWYRQSLGQGLEFLIYFQGNSAPDKSGLPSDRFSAERTGGSVSTLTIQRTQQEDSAVYLCASSPTLAKNIQYFGAGTRLSVL.

This chain joins TRBV29-1 and TRBJ1-1; no clear D. Germline V gives CDR1 SQVTM, CDR2 ANQGSEA. The length of the CDR3 is 12 residues. Trimming stripped 3 bases from V and 2 bases from J, with 7 bases between. CDR3: CSVDQDNTEAFF. CDR3 coding DNA: TGCAGCGTTGATCAGGATAACACTGAAGCTTTCTTT. Full variable domain (missing parts from reference TRBV29-1 and TRBJ1-1): SAVISQKPSRDICQRGTSLTIQCQVDSQVTMMFWYRQQPGQSLTLIATANQGSEATYESGFVIDKFPISRPNLTFSTLTVSNMSPEDSSIYLCSVDQDNTEAFFGQGTRLTVV.

The chain has TRBV7-8 and TRBJ1-2; TRBD1 agrees at 12 bases. The CDR3 totals 17 residues. The germline CDR1 and CDR2 sequences are SGHVS and FQNEAQ. Losses at the gene ends were 2 bases for V and 3 bases for J; bases not matched to a gene: 7. The CDR3: CASSLRGTGGGHYGYTF. The CDR3 DNA reads TGTGCCAGCAGCTTAAGAGGGACAGGGGGCGGTCACTATGGCTACACCTTC.

The chain is built from TRBV7-2 and TRBJ1-2; TRBD1 matches 9 bases. This CDR3 contains 16 residues. V lost 1 base, J lost 4 bases, and 7 bases stayed unmatched. The germline V gene encodes CDR1 SGHTA and CDR2 FQGNSA. The CDR3 protein is CASSLGGTGRSYGYTF. CDR3 sequence (DNA): TGTGCCAGCAGCTTAGGCGGGACAGGGCGAAGCTATGGCTACACCTTC.

This chain uses TRBV14 with TRBJ2-1; D is ambiguous. The CDR3 is 13 residues long. The germline V and J ends were trimmed by 2 bases and 7 bases, with 9 bases remaining between them. Looked up from germline, CDR1 is SGHDN and CDR2 is FVKESK. This CDR3 is CASSQLPPNEQFF. The CDR3, as DNA: TGTGCCAGCAGCCAACTCCCTCCTAATGAGCAGTTCTTC.

The chain recombines TRBV27 with TRBJ2-2; D call uncertain. Germline V gene sequence: CDR1 MNHEY, CDR2 SMNVEV (reference sequence). V lost 3 bases and J lost 3, with 17 bases in between. This CDR3 spans 17 amino acids. The CDR3 DNA reads TGTGCCAGCAGTTTCGGTACTCCAAATCGGGACACCGGGGAGCTGTTTTTT. It translates to CASSFGTPNRDTGELFF.

J is TRBJ2-7 and V is TRBV28, with TRBD2 as a possible D gene (6 bases). Germline V gene lookup returns CDR1 MDHEN and CDR2 SYDVKM. The CDR3 extends over 15 amino acids. V was trimmed by 9 bases and J by 5 bases, leaving 23 bases between them. The CDR3 sequence is CASSNGGARDHEQYF. CDR3 DNA: TGTGCCAGTAGTAACGGAGGGGCCAGGGACCACGAGCAGTACTTC.

CDR3 DNA: TGTGCCAGCACCTCAGCGGGGCTACTTCATAATGAGCAGTTCTTC. As protein: CASTSAGLLHNEQFF. The chain carries TRBV6-5 and TRBJ2-1, with 7 bases aligning to TRBD2. Germline lookup yields CDR1 MNHEY and CDR2 SVGAGI. CDR3 length equals 15 residues. J gave up 7 bases and V 7 bases, and 13 bases lay outside the gene matches.

The chain has TRBV7-8 and TRBJ1-1; D may be TRBD1 (6 bases). This CDR3 has 14 amino acids. V was pared by 4 bases and J by 1 base, with 10 bases between. Germline-derived CDR1 and CDR2 are SGHVS and FQNEAQ. The CDR3 nucleotides are TGTGCCAGCAGCTCCGGGACACCGAACACTGAAGCTTTCTTT. Translating it yields CASSSGTPNTEAFF.

This rearrangement joins TRBV10-2 to TRBJ2-5; 10 positions match TRBD2. V lost 6 bases to trimming and J lost 2 bases; unmatched junction nucleotides: 0. This CDR3 spans 13 amino acids. CDR1 WSHSY and CDR2 SAAADI come from the germline V gene. DNA for the CDR3: TGCGCCAGCAGGACTAGCGGGCAAGAGACCCAGTACTTC. This sequence encodes CASRTSGQETQYF.

The rearrangement links TRBV4-2 to TRBJ2-3; 7 bases agree with TRBD2. Germline CDR1 LGHNA, CDR2 YNFKEQ. V lost 3 bases and J lost 6; bases outside the gene matches: 9. The CDR3 runs to 15 residues. In nucleotides, the CDR3 is TGTGCCAGCAGCCAGGGAGGGCCCCAGGCTGATACGCAGTATTTT. Translated, it gives CASSQGGPQADTQYF.

The V gene is TRBV18, the J gene TRBJ2-7, with D uncertain. V was pared by 0 bases and J by 3 bases, with 9 bases between. CDR1 and CDR2 (germline): KGHSH, LQKENI. The CDR3 covers 14 residues. CDR3: CASSPPAGRYEQYF. The DNA of the CDR3 is TGTGCCAGCTCACCACCGGCAGGCCGCTACGAGCAGTACTTC.

This chain joins TRBV2 and TRBJ1-2; 8 nucleotides agree with TRBD1. There are 14 residues in the CDR3. The V gene end was trimmed by 6 bases and the J gene end by 8 bases; junction bases not matched to a gene: 11. Looked up from germline, CDR1 is SNHLY and CDR2 is FYNNEI. The CDR3 bases are TGTGCCAGCAGAGGGACAGGCATTGGGTGGGGCTACACCTTC. Translating it yields CASRGTGIGWGYTF.

J is TRBJ1-5 and V is TRBV28, with D possibly matching TRBD1 (6 bases). The CDR3 is 15 residues long. CDR1 is MDHEN, CDR2 SYDVKM, per germline. Trimming shortened V by 4 bases and J by 7 bases, and 17 bases separated the two germline ends. In DNA form, the CDR3 reads TGTGCCAGCAGTTCAGCTCAGGGGAATTGGCAGCCCCAGCATTTT. Translated, it gives CASSSAQGNWQPQHF.

Here the CDR3 DNA reads TGTGCGGTTGGGGGCCATAGTGGAAATGAGCAGTTCTTC. Protein product: CAVGGHSGNEQFF. This chain uses TRBV7-9 with TRBJ2-1; D is possibly TRBD1 (6 bases). The germline gives CDR1 SEHNR, CDR2 FQNEAQ (reference sequence). The CDR3 runs to 13 residues.